This T cell receptor (beta chain) was identified in a study of T cell changes during pregnancy in multiple sclerosis. Using immunoSEQ multiplex PCR, the repertoire was profiled, and TCRdb retains in-frame clones only, with some absent. This sample carries about 55,000 clones, around 89% of them seen once, and the ten largest clones take 0.55% to 0.65%. Germline CDR1 MNHEY, CDR2 SVGAGI. The CDR3 totals 15 residues. After removal of 5 bases from V and 4 bases from J, the junction contained 6 bases not matched to a gene. The input for sequencing was CD4+ T cells from peripheral blood mononuclear cells, taken in the first trimester of pregnancy. The genes are TRBV6-5 and TRBJ2-7; 12 bases line up with TRBD2. The TCR was taken from a female donor with multiple sclerosis, enrolled in a pregnancy study. CDR3 sequence reads: CASSTLAGGSYEQYF. The CDR3 coding sequence is TGTGCCAGCAGTACACTAGCGGGAGGTTCATACGAGCAGTACTTC.